The 19 T cell receptor beta chains below were found in one sample sequenced in a study of blood T cell repertoires in COVID-19 (dated by TCRdb to 2018 to 2021). Receptor amplification or capture employed the immunoSEQ multiplex PCR assay. This is the immuneACCESS table as TCRdb keeps it, with only in-frame sequences that have V and J called. A part of the clones is gone; compared with another copy, unresolved V genes explain less than half, and the rest is unexplained. This sample lists approximately 120,000 clones; roughly 83% were detected once. 18% of the sample goes to the ten largest clones. The sequenced material came from peripheral blood. These receptors all come from a woman aged 55-69 years with acute or convalescent COVID-19.

The chain recombines TRBV7-2 with TRBJ2-2; D ambiguous. This CDR3 comprises 12 residues. CDR1 is SGHTA, CDR2 FQGNSA, per germline. Trimming took off 8 bases at V and 6 bases at J, with 10 bases between the two ends. For the CDR3, the DNA is TGTGCCAGCGAGCTTCCCCCCGGGGAGCTGTTTTTT. It is translated as CASELPPGELFF.

In nucleotides, the CDR3 is TGTGCCAGCTCACCACGGCAGACTAACACTGAAGCTTTCTTT. Translated, it gives CASSPRQTNTEAFF. The chain carries TRBV18 and TRBJ1-1, with unresolved D. Germline loops: CDR1 KGHSH, CDR2 LQKENI. The CDR3 has 14 amino acids. The germline V and J ends were trimmed by 1 base and 2 bases, with 8 bases remaining between them.

The CDR3 sequence: CASSMTGNSRAFF. The CDR3 DNA reads TGTGCCAGTAGTATGACAGGGAATAGTCGGGCTTTCTTT. The rearrangement joins TRBV19 to TRBJ1-1, with TRBD1 matching over 7 bases. The V segment lost 3 bases and the J segment 11 bases; nucleotides outside the gene matches: 9. Germline V CDR1 and CDR2: LNHDA, SQIVND (reference sequence). There are 13 residues in the CDR3.

This chain joins TRBV6-6 and TRBJ2-2, with D possibly matching TRBD2 (6 bases). Trimming took off 6 bases at V and 7 bases at J, with 9 bases between the two ends. CDR3 size: 12 residues. Germline CDR1 and CDR2: MNHNY and SVGAGI (reference sequence). The CDR3 bases are TGTGCCAGCAGGATGGAGGGCGGGGAGCTGTTTTTT. It translates to CASRMEGGELFF.

The rearrangement links TRBV7-8 to TRBJ2-5; 9 bases align to TRBD2. CDR3 length: 14 residues. The junction had 6 bases not matched to a gene; V was cut back by 1 base and J by 9 bases. Germline values: CDR1 SGHVS, CDR2 FQNEAQ. The CDR3 region is CASSLVSGGGSQYF. The CDR3 DNA is TGTGCCAGCAGCTTAGTTAGCGGGGGCGGGTCCCAGTACTTC.

The chain is built from TRBV3-1 (or the pseudogene TRBV3-2) and TRBJ1-2; the D is unclear. V lost 0 bases to trimming and J lost 13 bases, with 18 bases between them. Per germline, CDR1 LGHDT and CDR2 YNNKEL (reference sequence). This CDR3 is built from 14 residues. CDR3 DNA: TGTGCCAGCAGCCAAGATCTACGCGGGGTAAAATTCACCTTC. It encodes CASSQDLRGVKFTF.

The chain has TRBV7-3 and TRBJ2-1; 12 bases line up with TRBD2. The V gene end was trimmed by 4 bases and the J gene end by 0 bases; junction bases not matched to a gene: 19. Germline V CDR1 and CDR2: SGHTA, FQGTGA. The CDR3 covers 22 residues. The CDR3 reads CASSSASPTSGGTPSSYNEQFF. For the CDR3, the DNA is TGTGCCAGCAGCTCCGCCTCCCCGACTAGCGGGGGAACCCCTAGCTCCTACAATGAGCAGTTCTTC.

The V call is TRBV5-1, the J call TRBJ1-3; the D is unclear. This CDR3 region has 12 residues. Germline lookup yields CDR1 SGHRS and CDR2 YFSETQ. The CDR3 DNA is TGCGTTTCCCTATACCCAGGAAACACCATATATTTT. As protein: CVSLYPGNTIYF.

The genes are TRBV7-3 and TRBJ1-2; D is perhaps TRBD1 (5 bases). The germline V gene has CDR1 SGHTA and CDR2 FQGTGA. V was pared by 5 bases and J by 8 bases, with 18 bases between. The CDR3 is 14 residues long. In nucleotides, the CDR3 is TGTGCCAGCAGCCTCCCTCTTGCGGGGGGGGGCTACACCTTC. It translates to CASSLPLAGGGYTF. Looking up the rest from reference TRBV7-3 and TRBJ1-2 gives the full variable domain: GAGVSQTPSNKVTEKGKYVELRCDPISGHTALYWYRQSLGQGPEFLIYFQGTGAADDSGLPNDRFFAVRPEGSVSTLKIQRTERGDSAVYLCASSLPLAGGGYTFGSGTRLTVV.

The genes are TRBV27 and TRBJ2-7; 9 bases map to TRBD1. The CDR3 extends over 14 amino acids. Unmatched junction bases numbered 12, after V lost 8 bases and J lost 7 bases. In germline, CDR1 is MNHEY, CDR2 SMNVEV (reference sequence). For the CDR3, the DNA is TGTGCCAGCGGTACGGGGACAGGGAAGAGAGAGCAGTACTTC. This codes for CASGTGTGKREQYF.

The chain employs TRBV20-1 and TRBJ2-3; D unclear. Germline lookup yields CDR1 DFQATT and CDR2 SNEGSKA (reference sequence). The CDR3 length is 12 residues. The V gene lost 3 bases and the J gene lost 5 bases, with 9 bases spanning the gap. The CDR3 bases are TGCAGTGCTAGTTTATCGGTAGATACGCAGTATTTT. Protein sequence: CSASLSVDTQYF.

V usage is TRBV3-1 (or the pseudogene TRBV3-2) and J usage is TRBJ1-1, with 7 positions matching TRBD1. Germline-derived CDR1 and CDR2 are LGHDT and YNNKEL (reference sequence). V was pared by 6 bases and J by 4 bases, with 5 bases of the junction left unmatched. CDR3 length equals 13 residues. CDR3 in amino acids: CASSQRGRTEAFF. As DNA, the CDR3 is TGTGCCAGCAGTCAAAGGGGGCGCACTGAAGCTTTCTTT.

This clone has just a few counts. The gene calls are TRBV5-5 and TRBJ1-1; D gene unclear. V was trimmed by 0 bases and J by 11 bases, leaving 14 bases between them. CDR1 SGHKS and CDR2 YYEKEE come from the germline V gene (reference sequence). This CDR3 comprises 13 residues. CDR3 region: CASSLGNPPGAFF. The CDR3 DNA is TGTGCCAGCAGCTTGGGGAACCCCCCCGGGGCTTTCTTT.

The genes are TRBV30 and TRBJ1-1; a weak D match, TRBD1 (6 bases). This CDR3 region has 12 residues. Trimming left V 5 bases short and J 4 bases short, with 11 bases between. Germline-derived CDR1 and CDR2 are GTSNPN and SVGIG (reference sequence). The CDR3, as DNA: TGTGCCTGGTATGGGGGGGCCACTGAAGCTTTCTTT. Residues: CAWYGGATEAFF.

This chain uses TRBV29-1 with TRBJ1-1; D is ambiguous. CDR3 length equals 11 residues. The ends were cut back, 6 bases at V and 4 bases at J, with 9 bases in the middle. The V gene's germline CDR1 is SQVTM and CDR2 ANQGSEA. This CDR3 reads CSVLLGTEAFF. CDR3 DNA: TGCAGCGTCTTACTAGGCACTGAAGCTTTCTTT.

The CDR3 region is CAAFGRGIYEQYF. The CDR3 bases are TGTGCCGCATTCGGGAGGGGGATCTACGAGCAGTACTTC. The chain couples TRBV6-5 to TRBJ2-7; TRBD2 matches at 8 bases. This CDR3 is built from 13 residues. The germline gives CDR1 MNHEY, CDR2 SVGAGI. J lost 3 bases, V lost 11 bases, and 9 bases had no gene match.

CDR3 sequence (DNA): TGTGCCAGCAGCTTTCGCCAGGGGAACACTGAAGCTTTCTTT. Its protein product is CASSFRQGNTEAFF. V and J are TRBV7-3 and TRBJ1-1; a weak D match, TRBD1 (5 bases). Per germline, CDR1 SGHTA and CDR2 FQGTGA. This CDR3 has 14 residues. V gave up 3 bases and J gave up 1 base, with 9 bases separating them.

V usage is TRBV11-3 and J usage is TRBJ2-1; tentatively, D is TRBD1 (5 bases). V lost 8 bases, J lost 7 bases, and 12 bases lay in between. This CDR3 spans 12 amino acids. CDR1 SGHNT and CDR2 YENEEA come from the germline V gene. The CDR3 here is CASGGRANEQFF. Here the CDR3 DNA reads TGTGCCAGCGGCGGCAGGGCGAATGAGCAGTTCTTC.

The gene calls are TRBV7-3 and TRBJ1-1; D not resolved. Germline V CDR1 and CDR2: SGHTA, FQGTGA. V was trimmed by 5 bases and J by 0 bases, leaving 7 bases between them. This CDR3 spans 13 amino acids. CDR3 DNA sequence: TGTGCCAGCAGCCGGGGTTTGAACACTGAAGCTTTCTTT. This gives the protein CASSRGLNTEAFF.